The T cell receptor (beta chain) described here comes from a study of CD8 T cells in Susac syndrome (dated by TCRdb to between 2018 and 2021). Concerning the study at large: Repertoire sequencing was used to test whether CD8+ T cell activation and differentiation in Susac syndrome was antigen driven. The study compared CD8+ T cell repertoire clonality among around 11 healthy donors, around 14 Susac syndrome patients and about 16 multiple sclerosis patients. What the study reported, not specific to this receptor: The number of individuals in the TCR sequencing and HLA analysis was recognized as being relatively small.

Peripheral blood CD8+ and CD4+ T cells from healthy donors, Susac syndrome patients and multiple sclerosis patients were profiled by high-throughput TCR beta sequencing. The multiple sclerosis controls were treatment-naive patients whose relapsing-remitting disease, either stable or active, fulfilled the revised McDonald criteria. CD8+ TEMRA cells were enriched by FACS, while bulk CD8+ and CD4+ T cells were purified by magnetic negative isolation. Blood was collected in EDTA tubes and processed within 24 hours, with PBMCs isolated through density gradient centrifugation. PBMCs destined for TCR sequencing were cryopreserved in liquid nitrogen and later thawed in a 37 °C water bath. A purity of at least 90% was achieved for sorted or isolated CD4+, CD8+ and CD8+ TEMRA cells. V lost 5 bases and J lost 2 bases; the stretch between them is 16 bases long. CDR1 is given as SQVTM and CDR2 as ANQGSEA, both from the germline V gene. Measured from the cysteine to the phenylalanine, the CDR3 is 14 residues long. Kept here is only the CDR3 DNA, which spans 42 bases and is read in frame from base 1.

This clonotype occurred a few times. Its recognized antigen is unknown. No much larger clone exists at a distance of one base, and base qualities are not known. RNA was extracted using the RNeasy kit, and about 0.5 to 1 ug of the RNA was reverse transcribed with random hexamers. The immunoSEQ multiplex PCR assay, covering 54 Vbeta and 13 Jbeta segments, was used to amplify TCR beta CDR3 regions. PCR amplification bias was corrected by using a synthetic template baseline for primer optimization and computational correction. The authors' pipeline ran thus. Reads were assigned to V, D and J genes according to IMGT and analyzed in immunoSEQ Analyzer, with only productive sequences retained. Clonality was calculated as one minus the Shannon entropy normalized by log2 of the number of productive unique sequences. For each patient and control, public and private clones were evaluated within the 100 most prevalent clones. Clones were defined as Susac-specific when absent from the healthy and MS cohorts, from over 950 published viral clones and from other ImmuneACCESS disease sequences. TCRdb reprocessing: public reads trimmed at Q25 with fastp, clones called with MiXCR, in-frame beta chains kept. Identical CDR3 proteins give one entry, which carries the most common genes and DNA. TCRdb, not the authors, supplied the V and J calls. The sample table shows about 430,000 distinct CDR3 sequences, and about 85% are seen once. The ten largest clones take up 0.09% to 0.15% of the sample.

The receptor was isolated from a human donor with multiple sclerosis. Here the chain combines TRBV29-1 and TRBJ2-7, with TRBD2 perhaps the D gene, on 7 matching bases. The specimen sequenced was CD8+ T cells from PBMCs. This receptor carries the CDR3 CSVLGAGETYEQYF. The DNA sequence is given as TGCAGCGTTCTGGGGGCGGGGGAAACCTACGAGCAGTACTTC.